A single sample gave rise to the 32 T cell receptor beta chains below, sequenced in a study of shared clonotypes between healthy human individuals (dated by TCRdb to about 2020). Library prep was done by the immunoSEQ multiplex PCR assay. Here the immuneACCESS table is served through TCRdb, limited to in-frame sequences with V and J called. Missing clones are a known gap in these copies; in checked studies unresolved V genes cover under half, and the rest lacks a known reason. This sample gives 900,000 to 1,200,000 clones in total; more than 75% of them show up just once. Of the sample, 0.5% to 0.65% falls within the top ten clones. Sequencing input: memory CD4+ T cells from PBMCs. The sample's cell subset or site label is to be understood as: CD45RA-negative fraction. These receptors were obtained from a man younger than 35 in good health. Some clones in this sample may be carry-over from other donors' samples.

This clone was seen just once. The chain carries TRBV10-3 and TRBJ2-5; the match to TRBD2 covers 8 bases. V dropped 5 bases and J dropped 2; count of bases not matched to a gene: 1. Germline V gene lookup returns CDR1 ENHRY and CDR2 SYGVKD. The CDR3 consists of 13 residues. CDR3 residues: CAISTSGQETQYF. As DNA, the CDR3 is TGTGCCATCAGTACTAGCGGACAAGAGACCCAGTACTTC.

In regard to this clone: Since a much larger clone is just one base distant, this may be a read error. V usage is TRBV7-6 and J usage is TRBJ2-3; unclear D gene. Trimming shortened V by 1 base and J by 0 bases, and 2 bases separated the two germline ends. Germline CDR1 reads SGHVS; CDR2 reads FNYEAQ. The CDR3 covers 13 residues. For the CDR3, the DNA is TGTGCCAGCAGCTTAGACAGCACAGATACGCAGTATTTT. As protein: CASSLDSTDTQYF.

This chain links TRBV6-1 with TRBJ2-5; D may be TRBD1 or TRBD2 (5 bases each). Near its end, the DNA agrees better with TRBJ2-7, so the J call may be wrong. Germline assignment: CDR1 MNHNS and CDR2 SASEGT. The CDR3 runs 19 residues. This chain's CDR3 is CASSEWNLEGKQAVYEQYF. The CDR3 coding sequence is TGTGCCAGCAGTGAATGGAATCTTGAGGGAAAACAGGCCGTCTACGAGCAGTACTTC.

V is TRBV28 and J is TRBJ1-2; maybe TRBD1 (6 bases). Per germline, CDR1 MDHEN and CDR2 SYDVKM. This CDR3 region has 15 residues. V lost 4 bases to trimming and J lost 3 bases, with 15 bases between them. The CDR3 protein is CASSSLSGGDYGYTF. The DNA of the CDR3 is TGTGCCAGCAGTTCCTTGTCGGGGGGCGACTATGGCTACACCTTC.

This clone has a handful of counts. The chain employs TRBV6-1 and TRBJ1-1; a weak D match, TRBD1 (5 bases). V lost 1 base and J lost 8, with 14 bases in between. The CDR3 covers 14 residues. CDR1 and CDR2 (germline): MNHNS, SASEGT. CDR3 nucleotide sequence: TGTGCCAGCAGTGAAGAGGAGGAGACAGCGGAAGCTTTCTTT. Translation gives CASSEEEETAEAFF.

The CDR3 coding sequence is TGTGCCAGCAGCCCTTGGGGGGGGAAGGGCTATGGCTACACCTTC. It translates to CASSPWGGKGYGYTF. The chain uses TRBV4-2 and TRBJ1-2; possibly TRBD1 for D (5 bases). The CDR3 is 15 residues long. V was shortened by 4 bases and J by 4 bases, with 16 bases between the two germline ends. Germline V gene lookup returns CDR1 LGHNA and CDR2 YNFKEQ.

This chain connects TRBV6-5 to TRBJ1-6; 8 positions match TRBD1. The trim removed 7 bases at V and 10 bases at J, leaving 6 bases unmatched. Germline V gene data show CDR1 as MNHEY and CDR2 as SVGAGI. There are 13 residues in the CDR3. CDR3: CASMLTGGSPLHF. CDR3 DNA: TGTGCCAGCATGCTTACAGGGGGATCACCCCTCCACTTT.

This chain uses TRBV28 with TRBJ1-2; a possible D gene is TRBD1 (6 bases). The CDR3 runs to 15 residues. V was clipped by 11 bases and J by 0 bases, with 19 bases between them. Germline assignment: CDR1 MDHEN and CDR2 SYDVKM. For the CDR3, the DNA is TGTGCCGGGTCGATCGGGGGCCCACCTAACTATGGCTACACCTTC. Translating it yields CAGSIGGPPNYGYTF.

The chain is built from TRBV6-5 and TRBJ2-1, with 12 bases identical to TRBD2. J gave up 7 bases and V 6 bases, and 4 bases lay outside the gene matches. This CDR3 is 14 amino acids long. From germline, CDR1 is MNHEY and CDR2 SVGAGI. CDR3 sequence: CASRSLAGGNEQFF. The CDR3 DNA is TGTGCCAGCAGATCTCTAGCGGGAGGGAATGAGCAGTTCTTC.

This chain joins TRBV7-9 and TRBJ2-2; 7 nucleotides match TRBD2. With V trimmed by 5 bases and J by 5 bases, 8 bases remained unmatched. CDR1 and CDR2 (germline): SEHNR, FQNEAQ (reference sequence). The CDR3 loop spans 15 amino acids. Written as DNA, the CDR3 is TGTGCCAGCAGCCCCCCGGGACTACCAACCGGGGAGCTGTTTTTT. Translation gives CASSPPGLPTGELFF.

The chain recombines TRBV9 with TRBJ2-3, with TRBD2 matching 7 bases. The germline V gene has CDR1 SGDLS and CDR2 YYNGEE. V shed 4 bases and J 2 bases; nucleotides not matched to a gene: 7. This CDR3 comprises 15 residues. CDR3 loop: CASSLRDYPTDTQYF. As DNA, the CDR3 is TGTGCCAGCAGCCTACGGGACTACCCCACAGATACGCAGTATTTT.

The V gene is TRBV29-1, the J gene TRBJ1-2, with D unresolved. Trimming removed 0 bases at V and 4 bases at J, with 21 bases between. The CDR3 length is 17 residues. Germline loops: CDR1 SQVTM, CDR2 ANQGSEA. The DNA for the CDR3 is TGCAGCGTTGAAGATTCTCGGTCGGCACACACTTCCTATGGCTACACCTTC. It specifies CSVEDSRSAHTSYGYTF.

This clone showed up just once. A read error is possible here, since a much larger clone lies one base away. The V call is TRBV19, the J call TRBJ1-1; D is undetermined. The CDR3 length is 14 residues. V lost 3 bases and J 3 bases, leaving 11 bases between the germline ends. Germline-derived CDR1 and CDR2 are LNHDA and SQIVND (reference sequence). The CDR3 is CASSIIDGDTEAFF. The CDR3 bases are TGTGCCAGTAGTATTATTGACGGGGACACTGAAGCTTTCTTT. Variable domain in full (rest from reference TRBV19 and TRBJ1-1): DGGITQSPKYLFRKEGQNVTLSCEQNLNHDAMYWYRQDPGQGLRLIYYSQIVNDFQKGDIAEGYSVSREKKESFPLTVTSAQKNPTAFYLCASSIIDGDTEAFFGQGTRLTVV.

This sequence joins TRBV29-1 and TRBJ2-1; D tentatively reads TRBD1 or TRBD2 (5 bases each). The V and J ends lost 1 base and 6 bases respectively, with 7 bases between them. The germline V gene encodes CDR1 SQVTM and CDR2 ANQGSEA. CDR3 length: 12 residues. The CDR3 loop is CSVEVGANEQFF. In nucleotides, the CDR3 is TGCAGCGTTGAAGTCGGGGCCAATGAGCAGTTCTTC.

The chain carries TRBV7-3 and TRBJ2-1; 10 bases line up with TRBD2. V was clipped by 3 bases and J by 8 bases; unmatched bases: 13. CDR1 and CDR2 from the germline V gene are SGHTA and FQGTGA. The length of the CDR3 is 17 residues. The CDR3 is CASSFKPKAGGFDEQFF. The CDR3 DNA follows: TGTGCCAGCAGCTTCAAACCAAAAGCGGGAGGGTTCGATGAGCAGTTCTTC.

CDR3 loop: CASNLQRGPWQPQHF. The CDR3, as DNA: TGTGCCAGCAACTTGCAGAGGGGGCCGTGGCAGCCCCAGCATTTT. The chain combines TRBV2 with TRBJ1-5; 7 bases are a match to TRBD1. The CDR3 covers 15 residues. Germline values: CDR1 SNHLY, CDR2 FYNNEI. J was trimmed by 7 bases and V by 7 bases; bases with no gene match: 13.

V gene TRBV5-1 combines with J gene TRBJ2-3; D unclear. There are 14 residues in the CDR3. V was cut by 4 bases and J by 0 bases, with 9 bases left in between. Germline assignment: CDR1 SGHRS and CDR2 YFSETQ. The CDR3 nucleotides read TGCGCCAGCAGCGTACTGGACAGCACAGATACGCAGTATTTT. Protein product: CASSVLDSTDTQYF.

CDR3 nucleotide sequence: TGTGCCAGCAGTTACTTCGGTGCCGGGGAGCTGTTTTTT. Translated, it gives CASSYFGAGELFF. The chain couples TRBV6-5 to TRBJ2-2; D gene unclear. CDR3 length equals 13 residues. Germline-derived CDR1 and CDR2 are MNHEY and SVGAGI. V lost 1 base and J lost 6, with 6 bases in between.

The chain uses TRBV6-1 and TRBJ2-7; 13 nucleotides line up with TRBD2. There are 15 residues in the CDR3. Germline V CDR1 and CDR2: MNHNS, SASEGT. V lost 4 bases and J lost 5; bases outside the gene matches: 5. The CDR3 protein is CASSGTSGRIHEQYF. For the CDR3, the DNA is TGTGCCAGCAGTGGGACTAGCGGGAGAATCCACGAGCAGTACTTC.

This rearrangement joins TRBV14 to TRBJ2-3; TRBD2 matches 10 bases. Per germline, CDR1 SGHDN and CDR2 FVKESK. The CDR3 is 20 amino acids. J gave up 5 bases and V 3 bases, and 20 bases lay outside the gene matches. Here the CDR3 DNA reads TGTGCCAGCAGCCAGTTGTGGGCTAGCGGGAGTGATCTACAACTAGATACGCAGTATTTT. This gives the protein CASSQLWASGSDLQLDTQYF.

This chain uses TRBV13 with TRBJ1-2; 8 bases agree with TRBD1. V gave up 1 base and J gave up 4 bases; unmatched junction bases: 5. The length of the CDR3 is 15 residues. Germline V gene lookup returns CDR1 PRHDT and CDR2 FYEKMQ (reference sequence). CDR3 DNA sequence: TGTGCCAGCAGCTTAGTTTCAGGGGGCTCCTATGGCTACACCTTC. It codes for CASSLVSGGSYGYTF. Full variable domain (missing parts from reference TRBV13 and TRBJ1-2): AAGVIQSPRHLIKEKRETATLKCYPIPRHDTVYWYQQGPGQDPQFLISFYEKMQSDKGSIPDRFSAQQFSDYHSELNMSSLELGDSALYFCASSLVSGGSYGYTFGSGTRLTVV.

The chain couples TRBV5-1 to TRBJ2-1, with a possible D match to TRBD2 (5 bases). Germline CDR1 and CDR2: SGHRS and YFSETQ. The CDR3 consists of 15 residues. V was shortened by 4 bases and J by 6 bases, with 17 bases between the two germline ends. CDR3 region: CASSQRSPGGNEQFF. In DNA, the CDR3 is TGCGCCAGCAGCCAACGATCCCCTGGAGGCAATGAGCAGTTCTTC. The whole variable domain, filled in from reference TRBV5-1 and TRBJ2-1, reads KAGVTQTPRYLIKTRGQQVTLSCSPISGHRSVSWYQQTPGQGLQFLFEYFSETQRNKGNFPGRFSGRQFSNSRSEMNVSTLELGDSALYLCASSQRSPGGNEQFFGPGTRLTVL.

The CDR3, as DNA: TGTGCCAGCAGCTTGGGCGGGACAGGGGGCGACGAGCAGTACTTC. Translation: CASSLGGTGGDEQYF. This sequence joins TRBV11-3 and TRBJ2-7; 12 bases are shared with TRBD1. With 3 bases clipped from V and 5 bases from J, the junction kept 5 bases outside the gene matches. The CDR3 is made up of 15 amino acids. CDR1 and CDR2 from the germline V gene are SGHNT and YENEEA. The full variable domain, completed using reference TRBV11-3 and TRBJ2-7, is EAGVVQSPRYKIIEKKQPVAFWCNPISGHNTLYWYLQNLGQGPELLIRYENEEAVDDSQLPKDRFSAERLKGVDSTLKIQPAELGDSAVYLCASSLGGTGGDEQYFGPGTRLTVT.

This clone was seen just once. The genes are TRBV19 and TRBJ2-7; TRBD2 aligns across 15 bases. This CDR3 contains 14 residues. In germline, CDR1 is LNHDA, CDR2 SQIVND (reference sequence). The V and J ends lost 5 bases and 5 bases, in that order; junction bases with no gene match: 1. CDR3 residues: CASSGTSGRNEQYF. In DNA, the CDR3 is TGTGCCAGTAGTGGGACTAGCGGGAGGAACGAGCAGTACTTC.

On this clone itself: Other DNA sequences in the same sample also yield this CDR3. The chain uses TRBV9 and TRBJ2-3; D gene ambiguous. Germline assignment: CDR1 SGDLS and CDR2 YYNGEE. V dropped 0 bases and J dropped 2 bases, with 7 bases sitting between them. The CDR3 spans 14 residues. The CDR3 here is CASSVATSTDTQYF. The CDR3 DNA sequence: TGTGCCAGCAGCGTAGCCACGTCCACAGATACGCAGTATTTT.

The CDR3 region is CAWSRPSGRNNEQFF. The CDR3, as DNA: TGTGCCTGGAGTCGGCCTAGCGGGAGGAACAATGAGCAGTTCTTC. The chain has TRBV30 and TRBJ2-1, with TRBD2 matching over 11 bases. Germline loops: CDR1 GTSNPN, CDR2 SVGIG (reference sequence). This CDR3 spans 15 amino acids. V gave up 2 bases and J gave up 5 bases; unmatched junction bases: 5.

The J gene is TRBJ1-1, the V gene TRBV19; 7 nucleotides match TRBD1. The germline gives CDR1 LNHDA, CDR2 SQIVND (reference sequence). This CDR3 spans 12 amino acids. J gave up 6 bases and V 7 bases, and 5 bases lay outside the gene matches. As DNA, the CDR3 is TGTGCCAGTAAACAGGGGATCGCTGAAGCTTTCTTT. It translates to CASKQGIAEAFF.

The chain has TRBV27 and TRBJ2-7, with D possibly matching TRBD1 (5 bases). The CDR3 covers 15 residues. The germline V and J ends were trimmed by 6 bases and 3 bases, with 18 bases remaining between them. Per the germline V gene, CDR1 is MNHEY and CDR2 is SMNVEV (reference sequence). This CDR3 reads CASSPIGVQGYEQYF. CDR3 DNA sequence: TGTGCCAGCAGCCCAATTGGGGTTCAGGGCTACGAGCAGTACTTC.

The chain recombines TRBV18 with TRBJ2-3; maybe TRBD1 (5 bases). The germline V and J ends were trimmed by 3 bases and 5 bases, with 15 bases remaining between them. The CDR3 runs to 15 residues. Germline lookup yields CDR1 KGHSH and CDR2 LQKENI. CDR3: CASSPSLAGLDTQYF. The CDR3 DNA follows: TGTGCCAGCTCACCCTCGCTTGCAGGGCTAGATACGCAGTATTTT.

V usage is TRBV5-6 and J usage is TRBJ2-1; 7 bases align to TRBD2. CDR3 length: 15 amino acids. Germline V gene data show CDR1 as SGHDT and CDR2 as YYEEEE. V dropped 2 bases and J dropped 4; count of bases not matched to a gene: 6. CDR3 DNA: TGTGCCAGCAGCTTTCTGGCTAGCGGATACAATGAGCAGTTCTTC. It yields the protein CASSFLASGYNEQFF.

The J gene is TRBJ2-5, the V gene TRBV5-4, with a tentative D call TRBD2 (6 bases). The CDR3 contains 15 residues. Trimming took off 2 bases at V and 1 base at J, with 12 bases between the two ends. Germline V CDR1 and CDR2: SGHNT, YYREEE (reference sequence). This chain's CDR3 is CASSFGGVGQETQYF. DNA of the CDR3: TGTGCCAGCAGCTTCGGGGGAGTGGGCCAAGAGACCCAGTACTTC.

This sequence joins TRBV7-6 and TRBJ2-3, with D perhaps TRBD1 (5 bases). The CDR3 has 16 amino acids. Trimming left V 2 bases short and J 2 bases short, with 14 bases between. Germline CDR1 is SGHVS and CDR2 is FNYEAQ. In nucleotides, the CDR3 is TGTGCCAGCAGCTTAATATCAGGGCTCCTCACAGATACGCAGTATTTT. Translating it yields CASSLISGLLTDTQYF. Full variable domain (missing parts from reference TRBV7-6 and TRBJ2-3): GAGVSQSPRYKVTKRGQDVALRCDPISGHVSLYWYRQALGQGPEFLTYFNYEAQQDKSGLPNDRFSAERPEGSISTLTIQRTEQRDSAMYRCASSLISGLLTDTQYFGPGTRLTVL.